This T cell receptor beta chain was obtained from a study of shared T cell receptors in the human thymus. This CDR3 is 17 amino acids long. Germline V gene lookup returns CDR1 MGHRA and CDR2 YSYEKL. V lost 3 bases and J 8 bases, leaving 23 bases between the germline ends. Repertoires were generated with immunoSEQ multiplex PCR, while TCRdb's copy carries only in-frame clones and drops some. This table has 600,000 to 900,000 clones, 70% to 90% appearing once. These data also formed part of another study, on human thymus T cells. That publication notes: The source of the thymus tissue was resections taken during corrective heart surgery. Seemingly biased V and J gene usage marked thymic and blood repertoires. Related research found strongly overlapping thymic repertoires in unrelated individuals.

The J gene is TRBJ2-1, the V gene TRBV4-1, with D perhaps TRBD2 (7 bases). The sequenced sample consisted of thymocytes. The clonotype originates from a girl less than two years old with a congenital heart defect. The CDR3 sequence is CASSQVRAGARGDEQFF. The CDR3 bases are TGCGCCAGCAGCCAGGTCCGCGCGGGGGCCCGCGGCGATGAGCAGTTCTTC.